This T cell receptor (beta chain) was sequenced in a study of blood T cell repertoires in COVID-19. The CDR3 has 15 residues. The junction had 3 bases not matched to a gene; V was cut back by 6 bases and J by 2 bases. The germline gives CDR1 SNHLY, CDR2 FYNNEI. The data were produced by immunoSEQ multiplex PCR, yet TCRdb's version contains in-frame clones alone and is incomplete. Of about 190,000 clones detected, 89% appear once; the ten largest clones hold 5.5% to 7.5%. Material for sequencing was peripheral blood. The receptor's source is a man in his forties or fifties with acute or convalescent COVID-19. The rearrangement links TRBV2 to TRBJ1-4, with 10 nucleotides matching TRBD1. CDR3 sequence reads: CASRVDRGTNEKLFF. The CDR3, as DNA: TGTGCCAGCAGGGTGGACAGGGGGACTAATGAAAAACTGTTTTTT.